These 8 T cell receptor beta chains share one sample of origin, sequenced in a study of cytomegalovirus exposure and HLA in healthy donors. The PCR had 60 Vbeta and 13 Jbeta primers. Method: immunoSEQ multiplex PCR; TCRdb's copy keeps in-frame clones and lacks some. Of 90,000 to 150,000 clones listed, around 79% are singletons. Sequencing was performed on PBMCs. The receptor source for this set is a woman aged 25 to 45 in good health and CMV-seropositive.

The chain employs TRBV5-6 and TRBJ2-4; the match to TRBD2 covers 7 bases. CDR1 SGHDT and CDR2 YYEEEE come from the germline V gene. The CDR3 is made up of 13 amino acids. Germline trimming cut 2 bases from V and 12 bases from J; bases unmatched to any gene: 8. CDR3 protein: CASSFGREVNQYF. DNA of the CDR3: TGTGCCAGCAGCTTCGGTCGGGAGGTGAATCAGTACTTC.

This chain links TRBV28 with TRBJ2-1, with D maybe TRBD2 (7 bases). Germline V gene sequence: CDR1 MDHEN, CDR2 SYDVKM. CDR3 length equals 18 residues. V was shortened by 5 bases and J by 0 bases, with 20 bases between the two germline ends. The CDR3 DNA is TGTGCCAGCAGTGGGGGGGGGCTGGTAGCGGGCTCCTACAATGAGCAGTTCTTC. Translation: CASSGGGLVAGSYNEQFF.

The CDR3 here is CASSREVFRELEQYF. The CDR3, as DNA: TGCGCCAGCAGCCGGGAGGTATTTCGAGAACTTGAGCAGTACTTC. The genes are TRBV5-1 and TRBJ2-7; 7 bases are a match to TRBD2. This CDR3 region has 15 residues. Germline trimming cut 4 bases from V and 7 bases from J; bases unmatched to any gene: 14. The V gene's germline CDR1 is SGHRS and CDR2 YFSETQ.

The CDR3 is CASSFGGPKLNEQFF. The CDR3 bases are TGTGCCAGCAGTTTCGGGGGGCCAAAATTAAATGAGCAGTTCTTC. This rearrangement joins TRBV6-9 to TRBJ2-1, with D perhaps TRBD2 (7 bases). CDR3 size: 15 residues. Between the trimmed V and J ends, which lost 4 bases and 7 bases, there was a span of 17 bases. Germline V gene sequence: CDR1 MNHGY, CDR2 SVAAGI.

The chain uses TRBV28 and TRBJ1-2, with TRBD1 matching over 7 bases. V was clipped by 2 bases and J by 2 bases; unmatched bases: 2. The germline gives CDR1 MDHEN, CDR2 SYDVKM. This CDR3 has 14 amino acids. The DNA of the CDR3 is TGTGCCAGCAGTTTACCGGGACAGAACTATGGCTACACCTTC. Translating it yields CASSLPGQNYGYTF.

The chain joins TRBV2 to TRBJ1-3, with D perhaps TRBD1 (5 bases). V lost 4 bases and J lost 8, with 12 bases in between. The V gene's germline CDR1 is SNHLY and CDR2 FYNNEI. The CDR3 loop spans 13 amino acids. DNA for the CDR3: TGTGCCAGCAGTGCGGCAGGGATCGACACCATATATTTT. Its translation is CASSAAGIDTIYF.

Points on this clone: The same CDR3 arises from other DNA sequences in this sample as well. This chain links TRBV7-7 with TRBJ2-1, with 14 positions matching TRBD2. The CDR3 is made up of 16 amino acids. Looked up from germline, CDR1 is SSHAT and CDR2 is FNYEAQ (reference sequence). V lost 5 bases to trimming and J lost 6 bases; unmatched junction nucleotides: 6. In DNA form, the CDR3 reads TGTGCCAGCAGCCCGACTAGCGGGGGGGTTCCCAATGAGCAGTTCTTC. Its protein is CASSPTSGGVPNEQFF.

V and J are TRBV4-2 and TRBJ2-7; the D gene is possibly TRBD1 (5 bases). Looked up from germline, CDR1 is LGHNA and CDR2 is YNFKEQ. V gave up 2 bases and J gave up 3 bases, with 14 bases separating them. CDR3 length equals 15 residues. CDR3 nucleotide sequence: TGTGCCAGCAGCCAAAATCAGGGTAAATTCTACGAGCAGTACTTC. It is translated as CASSQNQGKFYEQYF.